This passage covers 5 T cell receptor beta chains from one sample sequenced in a study of cytomegalovirus exposure and HLA in healthy donors. 60 Vbeta and 13 Jbeta primers were used in PCR. This table comes from immunoSEQ multiplex PCR, and its TCRdb copy is limited to in-frame clones, with some not included. The table records 120,000 to 150,000 clones, about four fifths of them present only once. The sequenced sample was PBMCs. These receptors were taken from a woman aged 40-49 years in good health and CMV-seropositive.

This chain links TRBV11-2 with TRBJ2-7, with D possibly being TRBD2 (5 bases). Trimming removed 3 bases from V and 2 bases from J, with 11 bases in between. This CDR3 comprises 14 residues. Per the germline V gene, CDR1 is SGHAT and CDR2 is FQNNGV. The CDR3 nucleotides read TGTGCCAGCAGCTTTGGTGGAGGTGCCTACGAGCAGTACTTC. It specifies CASSFGGGAYEQYF.

Here the CDR3 reads CAISVGQGPTDTQYF. The CDR3 DNA is TGTGCCATCAGTGTGGGACAGGGGCCCACAGATACGCAGTATTTT. The V and J genes are TRBV10-3 and TRBJ2-3; 10 nucleotides align to TRBD1. The junction had 3 bases not matched to a gene; V was cut back by 4 bases and J by 2 bases. The CDR3 has 15 amino acids. CDR1 is ENHRY and CDR2 is SYGVKD in the germline V gene.

The chain is built from TRBV5-1 and TRBJ1-6, with D uncertain. CDR3 length: 13 amino acids. The germline V and J ends were trimmed by 0 bases and 14 bases, with 12 bases remaining between them. CDR1 SGHRS and CDR2 YFSETQ come from the germline V gene. This CDR3 reads CASSLGAGGTLHF. CDR3 sequence (DNA): TGCGCCAGCAGCTTGGGAGCTGGCGGAACCCTCCACTTT.

This chain links TRBV28 with TRBJ1-5; 7 nucleotides match TRBD1. The CDR3 extends over 14 amino acids. V lost 5 bases, J lost 2 bases, and 3 bases stayed unmatched. Germline lookup yields CDR1 MDHEN and CDR2 SYDVKM. The CDR3 region has the DNA TGTGCCAGCAGTCGACAGGGTGGCAATCAGCCCCAGCATTTT. Protein: CASSRQGGNQPQHF.

The chain combines TRBV7-2 with TRBJ2-1, with 7 bases matching TRBD2. V lost 1 base and J lost 5; bases outside the gene matches: 17. The germline CDR1 and CDR2 sequences are SGHTA and FQGNSA. This CDR3 contains 19 residues. This chain's CDR3 is CASSLERGLPRTSDNEQFF. CDR3 coding DNA: TGTGCCAGCAGCTTAGAAAGAGGTCTCCCCCGCACTAGCGACAATGAGCAGTTCTTC.